The following is a T cell receptor beta chain sequence with its context. This record belongs to a study of blood T cell repertoires in COVID-19. Turning to the study itself: Sites across the United States, Italy and Spain contributed samples from acute and convalescent COVID-19. PBMCs, B-cell-depleted T cells, or T cells provided the cDNA or gDNA that made up the material.

Authors' data handling: Amplification of reference gene primers was used by the study to estimate nucleated cell counts. Here immunoSEQ multiplex PCR was the method, and the copy in TCRdb shows in-frame clones only, minus some. V and J calls and clone size come straight from that table; D and trimming were deduced from the DNA. This sample has 150,000 or so clones, with roughly 87% found just once. The CDR3 runs to 16 residues. Germline V lookup: CDR1 MNHEY, CDR2 SMNVEV (reference sequence). The germline V and J ends were trimmed by 2 bases and 7 bases, with 20 bases remaining between them. The TCR comes from a human donor in a cohort sampled during active COVID-19. The sample comprised peripheral blood. J is TRBJ2-5 and V is TRBV27, with a weak D call TRBD1 (5 bases). The CDR3 coding sequence is TGTGCCAGCAGTTTAACCCAGGGTGATATTGTGGGGACCCAGTACTTC. Protein product: CASSLTQGDIVGTQYF.